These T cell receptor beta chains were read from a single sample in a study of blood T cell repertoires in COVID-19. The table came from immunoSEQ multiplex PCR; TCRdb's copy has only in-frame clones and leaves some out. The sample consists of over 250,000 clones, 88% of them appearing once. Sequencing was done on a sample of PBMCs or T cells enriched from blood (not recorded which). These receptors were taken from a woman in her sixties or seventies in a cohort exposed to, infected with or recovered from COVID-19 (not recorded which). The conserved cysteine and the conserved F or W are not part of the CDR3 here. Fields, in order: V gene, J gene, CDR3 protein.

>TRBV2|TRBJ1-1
ASSESRVGEAF
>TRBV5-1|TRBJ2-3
ASRQGGEADTQY
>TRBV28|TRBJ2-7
ASSPRYEQY
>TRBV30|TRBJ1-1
AWSVGARAF
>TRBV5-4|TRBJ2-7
ASSLGKRSSYEQY
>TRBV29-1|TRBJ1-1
SGKGAGGSNTEAF
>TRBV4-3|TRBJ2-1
ASSHRTGGDEQF
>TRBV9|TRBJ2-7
ASSGGRADEQY
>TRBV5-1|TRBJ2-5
ASSRIGGTRETQY
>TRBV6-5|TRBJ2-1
ASTPGGLAGDEQF
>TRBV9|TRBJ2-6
ASSGGLGANVLT
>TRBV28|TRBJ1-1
ASSWTVEAF
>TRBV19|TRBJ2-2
ASSIGRLPPRELF
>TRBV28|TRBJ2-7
ASSLGGRVEQY
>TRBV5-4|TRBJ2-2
ASSFPGQGLPGELF
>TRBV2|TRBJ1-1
ASSGQGRGTEAF
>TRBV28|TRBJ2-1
ASSWTSHNEQF
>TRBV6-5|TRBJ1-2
ASRYRDRASGYT
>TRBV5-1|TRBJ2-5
ASSPGQGAYETQY
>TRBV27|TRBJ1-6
ASSGGEWGSYNSPLH
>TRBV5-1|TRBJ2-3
ASSLGLAIDTQY
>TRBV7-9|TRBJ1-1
ASSRSAMNTEAF
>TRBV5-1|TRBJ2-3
ASSAGLAAYTDTQY
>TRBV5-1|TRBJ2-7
ASSRGSRDKYEQY
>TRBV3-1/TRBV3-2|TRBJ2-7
ASSQERSGSHEQY
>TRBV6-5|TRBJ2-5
ASRSGSQETQY
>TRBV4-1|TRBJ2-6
ASSQVQDSSGANVLT
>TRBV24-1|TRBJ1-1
ATSDFEGFEAF
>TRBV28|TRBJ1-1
ASSLPQGNGAF
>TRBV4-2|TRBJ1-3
ASSQEEGLSGNTIY
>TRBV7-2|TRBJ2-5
ASSLGPRETQY
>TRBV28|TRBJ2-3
ATRQGISTDTQY
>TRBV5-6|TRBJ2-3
ASSLGGRPDTQY
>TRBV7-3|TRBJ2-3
ASSNSGRGTDTQY
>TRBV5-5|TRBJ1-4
ASSRLWSTNEKLF
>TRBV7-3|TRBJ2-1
ASSPRREDNEQF
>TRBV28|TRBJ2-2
ASSLGGRTGELF
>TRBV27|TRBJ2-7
ASRKSRAGGPYEQY
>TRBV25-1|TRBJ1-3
ASSDHGGINTIY
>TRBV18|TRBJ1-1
ASSPGPGGTEAF
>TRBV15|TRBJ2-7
ATSRRLAGLASYEQY
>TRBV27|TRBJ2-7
ASNGRGADEQY
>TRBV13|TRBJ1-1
ASSLETGGRNTEAF
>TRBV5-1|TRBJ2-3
ASSPPGQATDTQY